Listed here is a single T cell receptor (beta chain). The antigen remains undetermined. The data are from a study of shared clonotypes between healthy human individuals. Findings and caveats of the study: With a handful of donors compared, about 5% of naive CD4 clonotypes were shared.

CDR3 length: 12 amino acids. CDR1 is MNHEY, CDR2 SMNVEV, per germline (reference sequence). The ends were cut back, 3 bases at V and 9 bases at J, with 11 bases in the middle. Donors, without exception, were Caucasian adults residing in Nashville, Tennessee. In replicate PCRs of sorted subsets, roughly 200 ng DNA, about 30,000 T cell genomes, was used. The method was immunoSEQ multiplex PCR; TCRdb's version includes in-frame clones alone and lacks a portion of them. The sample holds over a million clones, 96% seen once. The sample comprised naive CD4+ T cells sorted from blood. Sample subset: CD45RA+ positively selected. This receptor was obtained from a man aged 25-45 years in good health. This sequence joins TRBV27 and TRBJ1-2; weak D call: TRBD1 (5 bases). The CDR3 sequence is CASSLRGASYTF. The CDR3 nucleotides read TGTGCCAGCAGTTTGAGGGGTGCGAGCTACACCTTC.